This passage covers 25 T cell receptor beta chains from one sample sequenced in a study of CD8 T cells in ankylosing spondylitis. Via MiXCR, TCRdb re-called the 5' RACE reads, giving one row per CDR3 protein. The sample comprises about 220,000 distinct CDR3 sequences, around 25% of which are singletons, and 5% to 8% rests with the top ten. Input material: blood, either unsorted or a sorted T cell fraction (not recorded which). Receptor source: a male donor with ankylosing spondylitis or in good health (not recorded which).

This clonotype was found many times. The gene calls are TRBV5-1 and TRBJ2-5, with 11 bases identical to TRBD2. CDR3 size: 17 residues. V shed 4 bases, J shed 2 bases, and the junction held 10 bases outside the gene matches. The germline V gene has CDR1 SGHRS and CDR2 YFSETQ. CDR3 region: CASSPSKTSGTQETQYF. The CDR3 DNA is TGCGCCAGCAGCCCAAGCAAGACTAGCGGGACACAAGAGACCCAGTACTTC.

The CDR3 spells CSSHRGNTEAFF. CDR3 DNA sequence: TGCAGCTCTCACAGGGGGAACACTGAAGCTTTCTTT. This sequence joins TRBV29-1 and TRBJ1-1, with TRBD1 identical over 7 bases. This CDR3 region has 12 residues. In germline, CDR1 is SQVTM, CDR2 ANQGSEA. V gave up 8 bases and J gave up 1 base; unmatched junction bases: 4.

The table lists this clonotype with many counts. In nucleotides, the CDR3 is TGCAGCGTTGAAAGGGACTTATATGAGCAGTTCTTC. Translating gives CSVERDLYEQFF. The chain is built from TRBV29-1 and TRBJ2-1, with D maybe TRBD2 (6 bases). The CDR3 covers 12 residues. The V end was cut by 2 bases, the J end by 8 bases, with 10 bases between. The V gene's germline CDR1 is SQVTM and CDR2 ANQGSEA.

This clonotype was counted ten times or more. The rearrangement uses TRBV5-1 and TRBJ2-1, with D possibly matching TRBD1 (5 bases). CDR1 is SGHRS, CDR2 YFSETQ, per germline. This CDR3 is 13 amino acids long. With 2 bases removed from V and 8 bases from J, the gap between germline ends came to 11 bases. This CDR3 is CASSLQEIDEQFF. CDR3 bases: TGCGCCAGCAGCTTACAGGAGATTGATGAGCAGTTCTTC.

This clonotype came up many times. The chain recombines TRBV9 with TRBJ2-7; 7 bases match TRBD2. Germline loops: CDR1 SGDLS, CDR2 YYNGEE. V lost 4 bases to trimming and J lost 0 bases; unmatched junction nucleotides: 7. This CDR3 has 15 residues. The CDR3 DNA sequence: TGTGCCAGCAGCCAAAGGACTAGAATCTCCTACGAGCAGTACTTC. Its translation is CASSQRTRISYEQYF.

This clonotype has at least ten counts. The chain has TRBV7-8 and TRBJ2-1, with D possibly being TRBD2 (5 bases). The CDR3 totals 16 residues. Trimming removed 1 base at V and 0 bases at J, with 10 bases between. The germline V gene encodes CDR1 SGHVS and CDR2 FQNEAQ. CDR3 sequence: CASSLVRTGSYNEQFF. As DNA, the CDR3 is TGTGCCAGCAGCTTAGTCCGGACTGGCTCCTACAATGAGCAGTTCTTC.

The chain employs TRBV12-3 or TRBV12-4 and TRBJ2-1, with 12 bases identical to TRBD2. J lost 9 bases, V lost 5 bases, and 14 bases had no gene match. This CDR3 has 17 residues. The CDR3 DNA sequence: TGTGCCAGCAGTCCCTATCTTCTAGCGGGAGGGAGTAGTGAGCAGTTCTTC. Residues: CASSPYLLAGGSSEQFF.

CDR3 bases: TGTGCCAGCAGCCAAGGGGTCCCAGGGTTTCAGCCCCAGCATTTT. As protein: CASSQGVPGFQPQHF. The chain couples TRBV3-1 to TRBJ1-5; D may be TRBD1 (5 bases). The CDR3 has 15 residues. V lost 1 base and J 6 bases, leaving 13 bases between the germline ends. CDR1 LGHDT and CDR2 YNNKEL come from the germline V gene (reference sequence).

This chain connects TRBV12-3 or TRBV12-4 to TRBJ2-1, with TRBD2 matching 7 bases. Trimming took 10 bases from V and 9 from J; bases not matched to a gene: 12. The CDR3 spans 13 residues. For the CDR3, the DNA is TGTGCCACGGGACTACGGCGGAACCTTGAGCAGTTCTTC. Its protein product is CATGLRRNLEQFF.

The table lists this clonotype with many counts. V usage is TRBV6-5 and J usage is TRBJ1-2, with TRBD1 identical over 7 bases. CDR1 and CDR2 (germline): MNHEY, SVGAGI. Unmatched junction bases numbered 7, after V lost 2 bases and J lost 4 bases. This CDR3 spans 15 amino acids. The CDR3 bases are TGTGCCAGCAGTTACGACAGGGAGAAATCCTATGGCTACACCTTC. Its translation: CASSYDREKSYGYTF.

The V and J genes are TRBV29-1 and TRBJ2-1; 7 bases fit TRBD1. This CDR3 spans 16 amino acids. The germline V gene encodes CDR1 SQVTM and CDR2 ANQGSEA. With 5 bases clipped from V and 4 bases from J, the junction kept 14 bases outside the gene matches. CDR3 DNA sequence: TGCAGCGTTACAGGGGCGTCGTGGGTGAAGTACAATGAGCAGTTCTTC. Amino acid sequence: CSVTGASWVKYNEQFF.

This clonotype was recorded only once. The rearrangement joins TRBV10-3 to TRBJ1-1; D is ambiguous. Germline V gene sequence: CDR1 ENHRY, CDR2 SYGVKD. V gave up 3 bases and J gave up 4 bases, with 12 bases separating them. The CDR3 loop spans 14 amino acids. CDR3 in DNA: TGTGCCATCAGTGAACGGGAAAGGAGCACTGAAGCTTTCTTT. Translating it yields CAISERERSTEAFF.

About this clonotype itself: A much larger clone sits a single nucleotide away, making a read error possible. This chain links TRBV4-3 with TRBJ1-5; D gene uncertain. This CDR3 is 15 amino acids long. The germline gives CDR1 LGHNA, CDR2 YSLEER. CDR3 bases: TGCGCCTGCAGCCAAGATGGGCATGGTAATCAGCCCCAGCATTTT. Amino acids: CACSQDGHGNQPQHF.

This clonotype was recorded many times. V usage is TRBV29-1 and J usage is TRBJ1-1, with 9 positions matching TRBD1. The CDR3 has 13 residues. J gave up 1 base and V 7 bases, and 4 bases lay outside the gene matches. Per germline, CDR1 SQVTM and CDR2 ANQGSEA. As DNA, the CDR3 is TGCAGCGCTGGACAGGGGAAGAACACTGAAGCTTTCTTT. This translates into CSAGQGKNTEAFF. The whole variable domain, remainder taken from reference TRBV29-1 and TRBJ1-1, is SAVISQKPSRDICQRGTSLTIQCQVDSQVTMMFWYRQQPGQSLTLIATANQGSEATYESGFVIDKFPISRPNLTFSTLTVSNMSPEDSSIYLCSAGQGKNTEAFFGQGTRLTVV.

This rearrangement joins TRBV29-1 to TRBJ2-7; 12 nucleotides agree with TRBD2. From germline, CDR1 is SQVTM and CDR2 ANQGSEA. V shed 7 bases, J shed 4 bases, and the junction held 2 bases outside the gene matches. The CDR3 consists of 12 residues. This chain's CDR3 is CSAGLAGYEQYF. The CDR3 nucleotides are TGCAGCGCCGGACTAGCGGGGTACGAGCAGTACTTC.

This clonotype was observed at least ten times. The chain is built from TRBV6-1 and TRBJ2-3, with D tentatively TRBD1 or TRBD2 (5 bases each). This CDR3 has 14 amino acids. The V end lost 7 bases, the J end lost 7 bases, and 18 bases lay between the germline ends. Per germline, CDR1 MNHNS and CDR2 SASEGT. CDR3 DNA sequence: TGTGCCAGCACCTTCCCCGGTGGGGGAAATACGCAGTATTTT. This sequence encodes CASTFPGGGNTQYF.

This clonotype has ten or more counts. CDR3 nucleotides: TGTGCCAGCTGGGCTGTTTCTAACTATGGCTACACCTTC. The encoded protein is CASWAVSNYGYTF. V and J are TRBV5-6 and TRBJ1-2; D is unresolved. The CDR3 length is 13 residues. Germline CDR1 is SGHDT and CDR2 is YYEEEE. V was cut by 7 bases and J by 0 bases, with 10 bases left in between. Full variable domain (rest looked up from reference TRBV5-6 and TRBJ1-2): DAGVTQSPTHLIKTRGQQVTLRCSPKSGHDTVSWYQQALGQGPQFIFQYYEEEERQRGNFPDRFSGHQFPNYSSELNVNALLLGDSALYLCASWAVSNYGYTFGSGTRLTVV.

This clonotype has ten or more counts. V and J are TRBV12-3 or TRBV12-4 and TRBJ2-2; either TRBD1 or TRBD2 may fit D (5 bases each). The germline V and J ends were trimmed by 4 bases and 4 bases, with 22 bases remaining between them. This CDR3 spans 18 amino acids. The CDR3 is CASSSGTGLAAGTGELFF. The CDR3 nucleotides are TGTGCCAGCAGTTCCGGGACGGGCCTTGCGGCGGGCACCGGGGAGCTGTTTTTT.

This clonotype was counted between two and nine times. The chain joins TRBV20-1 to TRBJ2-1; 9 bases are a match to TRBD1. The CDR3 spans 16 residues. From germline, CDR1 is DFQATT and CDR2 SNEGSKA (reference sequence). V was pared by 0 bases and J by 5 bases, with 8 bases of the junction left unmatched. For the CDR3, the DNA is TGCAGTGCTAGAGATCCTACACAGGGGGCTAACAATGAGCAGTTCTTC. Translated, it gives CSARDPTQGANNEQFF.

This chain links TRBV6-2 or TRBV6-3 with TRBJ2-1, with 7 positions matching TRBD1. The CDR3 sequence is 14 residues long. V shed 5 bases, J shed 7 bases, and the junction held 8 bases outside the gene matches. Germline CDR1 MNHEY, CDR2 SVGEGT. The CDR3 DNA reads as TGTGCCAGCAGTCGTTCCGGGACAGTAAATGAGCAGTTCTTC. Its translation: CASSRSGTVNEQFF.

This clonotype was counted ten times or more. The V call is TRBV5-1, the J call TRBJ2-7; D possibly matches TRBD1 or TRBD2 (6 bases each). The V end lost 4 bases, the J end lost 5 bases, and 19 bases lay between the germline ends. The CDR3 has 15 amino acids. The germline CDR1 and CDR2 sequences are SGHRS and YFSETQ. CDR3 DNA: TGCGCCAGCAGCCCGTTAGGGGGACTCCCGGACGAGCAGTACTTC. Protein sequence: CASSPLGGLPDEQYF.

To note about this clonotype: Mismatch with germline at one junction end may stem from a read error. The genes are TRBV6-5 and TRBJ2-5; a possible D gene is TRBD2 (5 bases). The CDR3 contains 13 residues. The germline gives CDR1 MNHEY, CDR2 SVGAGI. The CDR3 DNA reads as TGTGCCAGCAGTTACGAGGGCCGAGAGGCCCAGTACTTC. Translating gives CASSYEGREAQYF.

CDR3 loop: CASSDRARLQETQYF. Written as DNA, the CDR3 is TGTGCCAGCAGTGACAGGGCTCGCTTGCAAGAGACCCAGTACTTC. The V and J genes are TRBV12-3 or TRBV12-4 and TRBJ2-5, with 7 bases identical to TRBD1. V dropped 5 bases and J dropped 2; count of bases not matched to a gene: 8. The CDR3 is made up of 15 amino acids.

This clonotype was seen repeatedly, ten times or more. This chain uses TRBV5-1 with TRBJ2-3; D might be TRBD1 (5 bases). V was trimmed by 3 bases and J by 3 bases, leaving 17 bases between them. CDR1 is SGHRS and CDR2 is YFSETQ in the germline V gene. This CDR3 spans 16 amino acids. The CDR3 here is CASSWDWSGRTDTQYF. The CDR3 DNA reads as TGCGCCAGCAGCTGGGATTGGTCAGGGCGGACAGATACGCAGTATTTT.

This clonotype was observed at least ten times. V gene TRBV12-3 or TRBV12-4 combines with J gene TRBJ2-7; maybe TRBD1 (6 bases). Between the trimmed V and J ends, which lost 3 bases and 3 bases, there was a span of 9 bases. The CDR3 loop spans 13 amino acids. The CDR3 sequence is CASSFGQFYEQYF. The CDR3 DNA follows: TGTGCCAGCAGTTTCGGACAGTTCTACGAGCAGTACTTC.